One and the same sample provided the 4 T cell receptor beta chains below, sequenced in a study of blood T cell repertoires in COVID-19 (dated by TCRdb to about 2020). The library came from the immunoSEQ multiplex PCR assay. TCRdb's version of the immuneACCESS table is confined to in-frame rearrangements and falls short of the full clone set. An unresolved V gene accounts for under half of the shortfall where checked; the remainder is of unknown origin. The sample table shows some 300,000 clones, and about 87% are seen once. The ten top clones hold 1.3% of the sample. Sequenced: peripheral blood. All receptors come from a man between 65 and 85 years old with acute or convalescent COVID-19.

The rearrangement links TRBV9 to TRBJ2-1; D perhaps matches TRBD1 (6 bases). Germline V CDR1 and CDR2: SGDLS, YYNGEE. Trimming took off 0 bases at V and 2 bases at J, with 12 bases between the two ends. The CDR3 has 16 residues. The CDR3 spells CASSVAPGDPYNEQFF. The CDR3 nucleotides are TGTGCCAGCAGCGTAGCCCCAGGGGACCCCTACAATGAGCAGTTCTTC.

The chain couples TRBV6-5 to TRBJ2-1; the match to TRBD2 covers 8 bases. In germline, CDR1 is MNHEY, CDR2 SVGAGI. J was trimmed by 7 bases and V by 5 bases; bases with no gene match: 7. This CDR3 region has 14 residues. The DNA of the CDR3 is TGTGCCAGCAGTAGCGGGAGTCTCTCGAATGAGCAGTTCTTC. Encoded protein: CASSSGSLSNEQFF.

The chain recombines TRBV18 with TRBJ2-3, with D unresolved. This CDR3 has 12 residues. Trimming removed 3 bases from V and 2 bases from J, with 3 bases in between. Germline V gene sequence: CDR1 KGHSH, CDR2 LQKENI. CDR3 bases: TGTGCCAGCTCACCTAACACAGATACGCAGTATTTT. Its translation is CASSPNTDTQYF.

The gene calls are TRBV6-6 and TRBJ2-3, with D unclear. This CDR3 is 14 amino acids long. V gave up 2 bases and J gave up 1 base, with 7 bases separating them. Germline CDR1 is MNHNY and CDR2 is SVGAGI (reference sequence). The CDR3 DNA follows: TGTGCCAGCAGTTACGGGCAGGGCACAGATACGCAGTATTTT. Translation: CASSYGQGTDTQYF.